The clone carrying this T cell receptor beta chain turned up a few times. The sample is drawn from a study of cytomegalovirus exposure and HLA in healthy donors. PCR involved 60 Vbeta and 13 Jbeta primers. Produced via immunoSEQ multiplex PCR; TCRdb's table is partial and in-frame only. The sample consists of over 150,000 clones, less than 80% of them appearing once. Germline-derived CDR1 and CDR2 are MNHEY and SMNVEV (reference sequence). The V gene end was trimmed by 2 bases and the J gene end by 1 base; junction bases not matched to a gene: 1. This CDR3 region has 15 residues. This sequence was found in a man aged 30 to 45 in good health and CMV-seronegative. This rearrangement joins TRBV27 to TRBJ2-2, with 7 bases fitting TRBD2. Sequences were obtained from PBMCs. CDR3 bases: TGTGCCAGCAGTTTAGGGGGGGGGAACACCGGGGAGCTGTTTTTT. Its translation: CASSLGGGNTGELFF.